The 6 T cell receptor beta chains in this list originate from one sample, sequenced in a study of immune cell composition in non-small cell lung cancer. Here immunoSEQ multiplex PCR was the method, and the copy in TCRdb shows in-frame clones only, minus some. This repertoire shows roughly 5,000 clones, roughly four fifths found once; its top ten account for about 10%. The sample was lung tumor tissue. Receptors were obtained from a human donor with non-small cell lung cancer.

This clone was seen once. The V gene is TRBV20-1, the J gene TRBJ1-2; 8 bases line up with TRBD1. V trimming: 3 bases; J trimming: 6 bases; junction bases outside the gene matches: 0. Germline V lookup: CDR1 DFQATT, CDR2 SNEGSKA (reference sequence). This CDR3 spans 11 amino acids. CDR3 in DNA: TGCAGTGCTAGGACAGGGGATGGCTACACCTTC. Translated, it gives CSARTGDGYTF.

In its sample, this clone was seen once. This chain links TRBV19 with TRBJ2-2, with 11 bases fitting TRBD2. The CDR3 runs 15 residues. The V and J ends lost 5 bases and 5 bases, in that order; junction bases with no gene match: 4. Germline values: CDR1 LNHDA, CDR2 SQIVND (reference sequence). CDR3 bases: TGTGCCAGTAGTCCACTAGCGGGAGAGACCGGGGAGCTGTTTTTT. This translates into CASSPLAGETGELFF.

The V and J genes are TRBV5-1 and TRBJ1-2; 7 nucleotides agree with TRBD1. J gave up 4 bases and V 3 bases, and 6 bases lay outside the gene matches. The CDR3 is made up of 14 amino acids. Germline CDR1 is SGHRS and CDR2 is YFSETQ. The CDR3 DNA reads TGCGCCAGCAGCTCGGAGGAGGGGGCCTATGGCTACACCTTC. It codes for CASSSEEGAYGYTF.

The CDR3 nucleotides are TGTGCCAGCAGCCAACCGATGGGACTAGGAGGCGAGCAGTACTTC. The encoded protein is CASSQPMGLGGEQYF. J is TRBJ2-7 and V is TRBV7-9; 8 nucleotides match TRBD2. This CDR3 region has 15 residues. The trim removed 5 bases at V and 6 bases at J, leaving 12 bases unmatched. The V gene's germline CDR1 is SEHNR and CDR2 FQNEAQ (reference sequence).

The CDR3 DNA reads TGTGCCAGTAGTATAGGGCAAGCGGAGCAAGAGACCCAGTACTTC. Residues: CASSIGQAEQETQYF. This sequence joins TRBV19 and TRBJ2-5, with a possible D match to TRBD2 (5 bases). The CDR3 contains 15 residues. V lost 1 base and J 2 bases, leaving 11 bases between the germline ends. The V gene's germline CDR1 is LNHDA and CDR2 SQIVND (reference sequence).

The sample holds a few counts of this clone. The chain joins TRBV19 to TRBJ2-5, with 9 bases lining up with TRBD1. Germline V gene sequence: CDR1 LNHDA, CDR2 SQIVND (reference sequence). The CDR3 length is 14 residues. V lost 3 bases to trimming and J lost 4 bases; unmatched junction nucleotides: 3. The CDR3 sequence: CASSIGQGTETQYF. CDR3 coding DNA: TGTGCCAGTAGTATCGGACAGGGGACAGAGACCCAGTACTTC.